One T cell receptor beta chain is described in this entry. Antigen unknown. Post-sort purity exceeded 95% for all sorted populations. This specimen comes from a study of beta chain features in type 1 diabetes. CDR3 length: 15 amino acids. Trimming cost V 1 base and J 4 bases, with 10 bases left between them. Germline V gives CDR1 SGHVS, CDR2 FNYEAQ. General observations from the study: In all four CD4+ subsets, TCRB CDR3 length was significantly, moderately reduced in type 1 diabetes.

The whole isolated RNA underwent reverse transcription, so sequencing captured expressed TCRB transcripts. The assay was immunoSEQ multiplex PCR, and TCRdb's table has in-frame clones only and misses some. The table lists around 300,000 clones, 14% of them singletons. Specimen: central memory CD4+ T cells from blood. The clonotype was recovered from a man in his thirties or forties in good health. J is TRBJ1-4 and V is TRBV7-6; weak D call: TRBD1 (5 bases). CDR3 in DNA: TGTGCCAGCAGCTTAGGCGGGGGGAGTAATGAAAAACTGTTTTTT. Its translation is CASSLGGGSNEKLFF.